Presented here are 32 T cell receptor beta chains from one specimen sequenced in a study of Tregs in tolerant kidney transplant recipients. Recipients received nonmyeloablative bone marrow transplants from related graft donors, with transient mixed chimerism. The assay was immunoSEQ multiplex PCR, and TCRdb's table has in-frame clones only and misses some. The table lists around 64,000 clones, about 87% of them singletons. The starting material was CD4+ T cells from blood (PBMCs), obtained 6 months after the transplant. These receptors came from a human patient who received a combined kidney and bone marrow transplant. Among the T cells, some may be from the graft donor.

The rearrangement links TRBV7-2 to TRBJ2-1; 9 bases align to TRBD1. Losses at the gene ends were 4 bases for V and 2 bases for J; bases not matched to a gene: 3. This CDR3 contains 15 residues. Germline V gene sequence: CDR1 SGHTA, CDR2 FQGNSA. The CDR3 is CASSWGQGTYNEQFF. The CDR3 nucleotides read TGTGCCAGCAGCTGGGGACAGGGAACCTACAATGAGCAGTTCTTC.

The CDR3 region has the DNA TGTGCCAGTAAAATAAGCGGGAGGCTCACAGATACGCAGTATTTT. Translating gives CASKISGRLTDTQYF. This rearrangement joins TRBV19 to TRBJ2-3, with 9 bases fitting TRBD2. J lost 2 bases, V lost 7 bases, and 7 bases had no gene match. This CDR3 contains 15 residues. CDR1 is LNHDA, CDR2 SQIVND, per germline (reference sequence).

The rearrangement joins TRBV7-9 to TRBJ2-1, with 7 bases aligning to TRBD1. V shed 1 base and J 0 bases; nucleotides not matched to a gene: 6. Germline V gene sequence: CDR1 SEHNR, CDR2 FQNEAQ (reference sequence). The CDR3 runs 17 residues. CDR3 sequence: CASSLGQGRSSYNEQFF. The CDR3, as DNA: TGTGCCAGCAGCTTAGGACAGGGACGGAGCTCCTACAATGAGCAGTTCTTC. Full variable domain (outside the CDR3, taken from reference TRBV7-9 and TRBJ2-1): DTGVSQNPRHKITKRGQNVTFRCDPISEHNRLYWYRQTLGQGPEFLTYFQNEAQLEKSRLLSDRFSAERPKGSFSTLEIQRTEQGDSAMYLCASSLGQGRSSYNEQFFGPGTRLTVL.

CDR3 sequence: CASSLWRLNTEAFF. The CDR3 DNA sequence: TGTGCCAGCAGCTTATGGAGGTTGAACACTGAAGCTTTCTTT. The V gene is TRBV7-2, the J gene TRBJ1-1, with D unclear. The length of the CDR3 is 14 residues. V lost 2 bases and J lost 0, with 7 bases in between. Germline loops: CDR1 SGHTA, CDR2 FQGNSA.

The chain joins TRBV21-1 to TRBJ2-7; the DNA was not compared with TRBD1, the D call given in the table. TRBV21-1 constitutes a pseudogene. This CDR3 has 12 residues. The CDR3 loop is CASRGTVYEQYF. In DNA form, the CDR3 reads TGTGCCAGCAGGGGGACAGTTTACGAGCAGTACTTC.

This chain uses TRBV6-4 with TRBJ2-7; D is unclear. This CDR3 is built from 13 residues. The ends were cut back, 3 bases at V and 6 bases at J, with 12 bases in the middle. Germline CDR1 reads MRHNA; CDR2 reads SNTAGT. CDR3 amino acids: CASSETPRSEQYF. The CDR3 DNA reads TGTGCCAGCAGTGAAACCCCCCGGAGCGAGCAGTACTTC.

The chain couples TRBV7-2 to TRBJ2-5, with 11 bases aligning to TRBD2. Losses at the gene ends were 0 bases for V and 2 bases for J; bases not matched to a gene: 8. The CDR3 sequence is 18 residues long. CDR1 and CDR2 from the germline V gene are SGHTA and FQGNSA. CDR3 protein: CASSLAASGGWRQETQYF. CDR3 bases: TGTGCCAGCAGCTTAGCGGCTAGCGGGGGGTGGAGGCAAGAGACCCAGTACTTC.

J is TRBJ1-1 and V is TRBV12-5; TRBD1 matches at 7 bases. The CDR3 extends over 14 amino acids. After removal of 7 bases from V and 5 bases from J, the junction contained 10 bases not matched to a gene. Germline assignment: CDR1 LGHNT and CDR2 FRNRAP. This CDR3 reads CASALDRLRTEAFF. In DNA form, the CDR3 reads TGTGCTAGTGCCCTGGACAGGTTGAGGACTGAAGCTTTCTTT.

A remark on this clone: Different DNA sequences within this sample yield the same CDR3. The chain joins TRBV4-1 to TRBJ2-3, with TRBD2 identical over 14 bases. The germline V gene has CDR1 MGHRA and CDR2 YSYEKL. The CDR3 length is 16 residues. Trimming at V came to 3 bases and at J to 2 bases, leaving 1 base not matched to a gene. CDR3 residues: CASSQGLAGDTDTQYF. In DNA, the CDR3 is TGCGCCAGCAGCCAGGGACTAGCGGGAGACACAGATACGCAGTATTTT.

The chain joins TRBV30 to TRBJ1-2; 9 nucleotides agree with TRBD1. The germline CDR1 and CDR2 sequences are GTSNPN and SVGIG (reference sequence). This CDR3 comprises 13 residues. Trimming removed 0 bases from V and 8 bases from J; junction bases left unmatched: 4. CDR3 bases: TGTGCCTGGAGTGTACAGGGGGCGGAGGGCTACACCTTC. This codes for CAWSVQGAEGYTF.

The chain uses TRBV12-5 and TRBJ1-5, with D maybe TRBD1 (5 bases). CDR1 is LGHNT, CDR2 FRNRAP, per germline. CDR3 size: 16 residues. V lost 0 bases to trimming and J lost 9 bases, with 18 bases between them. CDR3 nucleotides: TGTGCTAGTGGTTTGGTAGTCAGCTCGATCAGGGTGCCCCAGCATTTT. Its translation is CASGLVVSSIRVPQHF.

The chain carries TRBV11-2 and TRBJ2-3; no definite D call. Trimming pared 0 bases from V and 6 bases from J, leaving 10 bases between. This CDR3 region has 14 residues. Germline V lookup: CDR1 SGHAT, CDR2 FQNNGV. CDR3 DNA: TGTGCCAGCAGCTTAGATACTCCGCGCGATACGCAGTATTTT. As protein: CASSLDTPRDTQYF. Combining the CDR3 with reference TRBV11-2 and TRBJ2-3 gives the whole variable domain EAGVAQSPRYKIIEKRQSVAFWCNPISGHATLYWYQQILGQGPKLLIQFQNNGVVDDSQLPKDRFSAERLKGVDSTLKIQPAKLEDSAVYLCASSLDTPRDTQYFGPGTRLTVL.

The chain carries TRBV28 and TRBJ2-1; the match to TRBD2 covers 14 bases. Germline V gene lookup returns CDR1 MDHEN and CDR2 SYDVKM. V shed 5 bases and J 4 bases; nucleotides not matched to a gene: 4. This CDR3 spans 16 amino acids. The CDR3 is CASSPGTSGSYNEQFF. The CDR3, as DNA: TGTGCCAGCAGTCCCGGGACTAGCGGGAGTTACAATGAGCAGTTCTTC.

The chain couples TRBV7-9 to TRBJ2-7, with TRBD1 identical over 7 bases. The CDR3 sequence is 15 residues long. The germline CDR1 and CDR2 sequences are SEHNR and FQNEAQ (reference sequence). V was clipped by 3 bases and J by 7 bases; unmatched bases: 12. CDR3 region: CASSFSRQGSGEQYF. CDR3 bases: TGTGCCAGCAGCTTCTCCCGACAGGGCTCAGGGGAGCAGTACTTC. The full variable domain, with the rest looked up from reference TRBV7-9 and TRBJ2-7, is DTGVSQNPRHKITKRGQNVTFRCDPISEHNRLYWYRQTLGQGPEFLTYFQNEAQLEKSRLLSDRFSAERPKGSFSTLEIQRTEQGDSAMYLCASSFSRQGSGEQYFGPGTRLTVT.

This clone came up once. The gene calls are TRBV5-6 and TRBJ1-2; 8 bases agree with TRBD1. The CDR3 runs 13 residues. After removal of 6 bases from V and 2 bases from J, the junction contained 3 bases not matched to a gene. The germline V gene encodes CDR1 SGHDT and CDR2 YYEEEE. The CDR3 reads CASIRTGNYGYTF. The CDR3 DNA reads TGTGCCAGCATCAGGACAGGGAACTATGGCTACACCTTC.

The rearrangement links TRBV7-6 to TRBJ2-3, with TRBD2 matching 12 bases. V dropped 5 bases and J dropped 4; count of bases not matched to a gene: 13. CDR1 is SGHVS and CDR2 is FNYEAQ in the germline V gene. The CDR3 consists of 18 residues. Written as DNA, the CDR3 is TGTGCCAGCAGCAAAGGACTAGCGGGGCCGGCCGGGGCAGATACGCAGTATTTT. Its translation is CASSKGLAGPAGADTQYF.

The chain combines TRBV28 with TRBJ1-1; no reliable D call. CDR3 length: 12 amino acids. Trimming pared 5 bases from V and 6 bases from J, leaving 10 bases between. The V gene's germline CDR1 is MDHEN and CDR2 SYDVKM. The CDR3 DNA reads as TGTGCCAGCAGTGTAGAGAGGCCTGAAGCTTTCTTT. Its translation is CASSVERPEAFF. The whole variable domain, remainder taken from reference TRBV28 and TRBJ1-1, is DVKVTQSSRYLVKRTGEKVFLECVQDMDHENMFWYRQDPGLGLRLIYFSYDVKMKEKGDIPEGYSVSREKKERFSLILESASTNQTSMYLCASSVERPEAFFGQGTRLTVV.

J is TRBJ1-1 and V is TRBV29-1; D not resolved. The ends were cut back, 7 bases at V and 2 bases at J, with 14 bases in the middle. This CDR3 is built from 13 residues. Germline CDR1 reads SQVTM; CDR2 reads ANQGSEA. The DNA of the CDR3 is TGCAGCGGCCTTACAGACCTCAACACTGAAGCTTTCTTT. It yields the protein CSGLTDLNTEAFF. The full variable domain, in which reference TRBV29-1 and TRBJ1-1 provide the parts outside the CDR3, is SAVISQKPSRDICQRGTSLTIQCQVDSQVTMMFWYRQQPGQSLTLIATANQGSEATYESGFVIDKFPISRPNLTFSTLTVSNMSPEDSSIYLCSGLTDLNTEAFFGQGTRLTVV.

This chain joins TRBV9 and TRBJ1-2, with unresolved D. CDR3 length: 14 residues. Germline V CDR1 and CDR2: SGDLS, YYNGEE. Trimming pared 3 bases from V and 4 bases from J, leaving 13 bases between. CDR3 nucleotides: TGTGCCAGCAGCGCTGCTGGGGAGAGCTATGGCTACACCTTC. Translation gives CASSAAGESYGYTF.

The rearrangement joins TRBV5-4 to TRBJ2-1, with TRBD2 identical over 8 bases. V lost 0 bases to trimming and J lost 6 bases; unmatched junction nucleotides: 8. This CDR3 spans 16 amino acids. The germline V gene has CDR1 SGHNT and CDR2 YYREEE (reference sequence). CDR3 DNA sequence: TGTGCCAGCAGCTTGGCCCCAGCGGGAGCATCCAATGAGCAGTTCTTC. Translation: CASSLAPAGASNEQFF.

V and J are TRBV6-5 and TRBJ1-2; 7 bases fit TRBD1. This CDR3 has 14 residues. Germline CDR1 MNHEY, CDR2 SVGAGI. V was clipped by 1 base and J by 4 bases; unmatched bases: 3. In DNA, the CDR3 is TGTGCCAGCAGTTACTTTCGGGACAGCTATGGCTACACCTTC. It yields the protein CASSYFRDSYGYTF.

The chain links TRBV18 to TRBJ1-2; D unresolved. Per germline, CDR1 KGHSH and CDR2 LQKENI. The CDR3 is 14 residues long. Trimming stripped 2 bases from V and 6 bases from J, with 13 bases between. For the CDR3, the DNA is TGTGCCAGCTCACCAGTAGCGGGTTTGAATGGCTACACCTTC. Translated, it gives CASSPVAGLNGYTF.

A note on this clone: The conserved phenylalanine or tryptophan normally closing the CDR3 is absent here, so this likely arose from a read error. The DNA is left out, because the CDR3 cannot be placed on it with certainty; the CDR3 is given as TCRdb lists it. This rearrangement joins TRBV28 to TRBJ1-6; the D call TRBD1 from the table was never checked on the DNA. The CDR3 has 12 residues if both end residues are counted. The germline CDR1 and CDR2 sequences are MDHEN and SYDVKM. CDR3 loop: CASSSAAGTRRV.

This chain uses TRBV19 with TRBJ2-5, with D possibly being TRBD1 (6 bases). In germline, CDR1 is LNHDA, CDR2 SQIVND (reference sequence). Deletions cut 5 bases from V and 2 bases from J, with 15 bases between. This CDR3 contains 15 residues. As DNA, the CDR3 is TGTGCCAGTAGTCCCCGAGGCAGGGGTCAAGAGACCCAGTACTTC. Translation gives CASSPRGRGQETQYF.

V usage is TRBV5-1 and J usage is TRBJ2-1; TRBD2 is a possible D gene (5 bases). The germline V gene has CDR1 SGHRS and CDR2 YFSETQ. Between the trimmed V and J ends, which lost 5 bases and 6 bases, there was a span of 21 bases. The length of the CDR3 is 16 residues. CDR3 residues: CASSPKPGTWGNEQFF. The CDR3 nucleotides are TGCGCCAGCAGTCCGAAACCGGGAACATGGGGCAATGAGCAGTTCTTC.

The J gene is TRBJ2-1, the V gene TRBV18, with TRBD2 matching 8 bases. J lost 4 bases, V lost 5 bases, and 4 bases had no gene match. This CDR3 spans 14 amino acids. The germline V gene encodes CDR1 KGHSH and CDR2 LQKENI. The CDR3 DNA sequence: TGTGCCAGCTCAGGACTAGCTGAATACAATGAGCAGTTCTTC. It encodes CASSGLAEYNEQFF.

The rearrangement uses TRBV6-5 and TRBJ2-5; 8 nucleotides align to TRBD2. CDR3 length: 13 amino acids. The ends lost 5 bases at V and 5 bases at J; junction bases unmatched: 4. Germline V gene data show CDR1 as MNHEY and CDR2 as SVGAGI. CDR3 in DNA: TGTGCCAGCAGTGTAGCGGGATGGGAGACCCAGTACTTC. Translation: CASSVAGWETQYF.

V usage is TRBV7-6 and J usage is TRBJ2-3; the match to TRBD2 covers 9 bases. Germline loops: CDR1 SGHVS, CDR2 FNYEAQ. V trimming: 0 bases; J trimming: 1 base; junction bases outside the gene matches: 5. This CDR3 has 17 amino acids. The CDR3 DNA reads as TGTGCCAGCAGCTTAGCGCACTTAGCGGGGGGCACAGATACGCAGTATTTT. Protein product: CASSLAHLAGGTDTQYF.

The rearrangement links TRBV5-1 to TRBJ1-1, with D unclear. V was clipped by 1 base and J by 0 bases, with 7 bases between them. Germline V lookup: CDR1 SGHRS, CDR2 YFSETQ. The CDR3 length is 14 residues. CDR3 nucleotide sequence: TGCGCCAGCAGCTTGAGCGGCTTGAACACTGAAGCTTTCTTT. Its protein is CASSLSGLNTEAFF.

The chain links TRBV7-3 to TRBJ2-5, with 9 bases matching TRBD2. The germline V gene has CDR1 SGHTA and CDR2 FQGTGA. The ends lost 2 bases at V and 5 bases at J; junction bases unmatched: 9. This CDR3 is 16 amino acids long. CDR3 sequence (DNA): TGTGCCAGCAGCTTAGTGGCGGGGGGGCCAAGGGAGACCCAGTACTTC. Protein: CASSLVAGGPRETQYF.

The chain combines TRBV6-6 with TRBJ2-7; TRBD1 matches 7 bases. V lost 2 bases, J lost 5 bases, and 3 bases stayed unmatched. The length of the CDR3 is 13 residues. Germline CDR1 is MNHNY and CDR2 is SVGAGI (reference sequence). The CDR3 DNA reads as TGTGCCAGCAGTTACAGGGGGCAGCACGAGCAGTACTTC. Translated: CASSYRGQHEQYF.

The chain carries TRBV4-2 and TRBJ1-2; 7 bases line up with TRBD1. CDR1 is LGHNA and CDR2 is YNFKEQ in the germline V gene. The ends lost 3 bases at V and 2 bases at J; junction bases unmatched: 6. The CDR3 runs 15 residues. CDR3 in DNA: TGTGCCAGCAGCCATACGGGACAGACAAACTATGGCTACACCTTC. It is translated as CASSHTGQTNYGYTF.